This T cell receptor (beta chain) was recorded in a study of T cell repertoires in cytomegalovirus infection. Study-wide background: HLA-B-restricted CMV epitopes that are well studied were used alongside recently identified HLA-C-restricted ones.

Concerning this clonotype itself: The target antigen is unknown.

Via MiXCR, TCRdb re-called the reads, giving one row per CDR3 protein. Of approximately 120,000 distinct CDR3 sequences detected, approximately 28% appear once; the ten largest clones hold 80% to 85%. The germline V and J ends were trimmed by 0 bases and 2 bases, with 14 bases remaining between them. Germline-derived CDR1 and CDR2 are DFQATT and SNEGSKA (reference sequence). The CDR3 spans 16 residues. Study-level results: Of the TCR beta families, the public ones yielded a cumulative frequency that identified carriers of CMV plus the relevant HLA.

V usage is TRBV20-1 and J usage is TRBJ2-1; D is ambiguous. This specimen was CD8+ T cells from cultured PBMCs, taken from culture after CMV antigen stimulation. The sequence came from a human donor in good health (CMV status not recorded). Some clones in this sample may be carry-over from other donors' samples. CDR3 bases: TGCAGTGCTAGAGACATTTCGGATGAGCCCTACAATGAGCAGTTCTTC. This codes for CSARDISDEPYNEQFF.